Listed below are T cell receptor beta chains from one sample, sequenced in a study of T cell responses to AZD1222 COVID-19 vaccine. Generated by immunoSEQ multiplex PCR, the TCRdb table keeps only in-frame clones and is missing some. The sample includes approximately 180,000 clones, roughly 88% of them seen just once. The input for sequencing was peripheral blood, taken on day 0 of AZD1222 vaccination. The receptors derive from an adult in good health. Each CDR3 is given with its conserved first and last residue. The D gene is left open where the match is weak. Expanded clones get a size class; other rows say once, few or many, or leave the size out.

D	V	J	size	CDR3	DNA
TRBD1	TRBV12-3/TRBV12-4	TRBJ1-2	.	CASSRDRGYGYTF	TGTGCCAGCAGCCGCGACAGGGGGTATGGCTACACCTTC
.	TRBV10-3	TRBJ1-5	.	CAISETKQGFNQPQHF	TGTGCCATCAGTGAGACTAAACAGGGCTTTAATCAGCCCCAGCATTTT
TRBD1	TRBV12-3/TRBV12-4	TRBJ1-1	.	CANTGTGNTEAFF	TGTGCCAACACCGGGACAGGGAACACTGAAGCTTTCTTT
.	TRBV7-5	TRBJ1-1	.	CARSFHVEGNRGNTEAFF	TGTGCCAGAAGCTTTCATGTGGAAGGGAACAGGGGTAACACTGAAGCTTTCTTT
.	TRBV6-2/TRBV6-3	TRBJ1-5	once	CASSERKINQPQHF	TGTGCCAGCAGTGAGAGGAAAATCAATCAGCCCCAGCATTTT
TRBD2	TRBV4-2	TRBJ2-5	few	CASSLRAGGEKKETQYF	TGTGCCAGCAGCCTAAGGGCGGGAGGGGAGAAAAAAGAGACCCAGTACTTC
.	TRBV5-1	TRBJ1-1	.	CASSLAGRVSTEAFF	TGCGCCAGCAGCTTGGCCGGCAGGGTGAGCACTGAAGCTTTCTTT
.	TRBV12-5	TRBJ2-7	.	CASGLVTIGAAGHFVSYEQYF	TGTGCTAGTGGTTTGGTAACGATTGGGGCGGCGGGACACTTCGTCTCCTACGAGCAGTACTTC
.	TRBV12-5	TRBJ2-7	once	CASGLSVHEQYF	TGTGCTAGTGGTTTGTCCGTCCACGAGCAGTACTTC
.	TRBV27	TRBJ2-7	once	CASKVEAGSSYEQYF	TGTGCCAGCAAGGTCGAGGCAGGGTCCTCCTACGAGCAGTACTTC
TRBD2	TRBV7-2	TRBJ2-7	.	CASSLVGGAHEQYF	TGTGCCAGCAGCTTAGTCGGGGGGGCCCACGAGCAGTACTTC
.	TRBV9	TRBJ1-3	.	CASSVVPDSLTGNTIYF	TGTGCCAGCAGCGTCGTACCGGACAGTCTGACTGGAAACACCATATATTTT
.	TRBV5-1	TRBJ1-4	.	CASSLAGGINEKLFF	TGCGCCAGCAGCTTGGCGGGGGGTATTAATGAAAAACTGTTTTTT
.	TRBV5-1	TRBJ1-3	.	CASSLGPDASGNTIYF	TGCGCCAGCAGCTTGGGGCCCGACGCGTCTGGAAACACCATATATTTT
.	TRBV12-3/TRBV12-4	TRBJ2-7	.	CASSLGHEQYF	TGTGCCAGCAGTTTAGGACACGAGCAGTACTTC
.	TRBV2	TRBJ2-5	.	CASSFPKSGLGEFTQYF	TGTGCCAGCAGCTTCCCTAAAAGTGGACTCGGCGAATTTACCCAGTACTTC
TRBD1	TRBV11-2	TRBJ2-7	.	CASSHLRRDREIHEQYF	TGTGCCAGCAGCCACCTACGCCGGGACAGGGAGATCCACGAGCAGTACTTC